This T cell receptor beta chain is from a study of T cell responses to AZD1222 COVID-19 vaccine. Overall study results and limits: Vaccine-related CD4 TCRs covered spike, predominating at 160-218 and 743-854. Two AZD1222 administrations were followed by greater Spike-specific TCR breadth and depth. Repertoire samples came only from after the peak T cell response. The donors showed a predominance of white British ancestry and of females, with possible underestimation of clonal diversity.

Libraries were prepared by immunoSEQ multiplex PCR; TCRdb keeps only in-frame clonotypes and omits some of them. The table has more than 70,000 clones, less than 95% seen once. As for this clone: Its antigen is unknown.

Germline V gene data show CDR1 as SGHRS and CDR2 as YFSETQ. Trimming took 1 base from V and 8 from J, leaving 15 bases between them. This CDR3 region has 15 residues. Sample: peripheral blood, taken 28 days after the second AZD1222 dose. This chain uses TRBV5-1 with TRBJ1-4; D gene ambiguous. The sequence was collected from an adult who received the AZD1222 COVID-19 vaccine. The DNA for the CDR3 is TGCGCCAGCAGCTTGTCAAAGGGTACTGGGGAAAAACTGTTTTTT. It is translated as CASSLSKGTGEKLFF.